Each of the 24 T cell receptor beta chains below was sequenced from the same sample in a study of shared clonotypes between healthy human individuals. TCRdb's copy holds only in-frame clones and misses some; the assay was immunoSEQ multiplex PCR. The table includes fewer than 2.5 million clones, 80% to 95% detected once. Material for sequencing was naive CD4+ T cells from PBMCs. The subset is: CD45RA+ positively selected. The origin of the receptors is a man between 18 and 29 years old in good health. Some clones in this sample may be carry-over from other donors' samples.

The chain links TRBV7-9 to TRBJ2-1; D may be TRBD2 (6 bases). Germline loops: CDR1 SEHNR, CDR2 FQNEAQ (reference sequence). V gave up 2 bases and J gave up 7 bases, with 12 bases separating them. The CDR3 is 14 residues long. The CDR3 is CASSLLQAGNEQFF. The CDR3 DNA follows: TGTGCCAGCAGCTTACTTCAGGCGGGGAATGAGCAGTTCTTC.

Remarks on this clone: Other DNA variants within this sample encode the same CDR3. The chain employs TRBV5-1 and TRBJ2-5, with TRBD1 matching 12 bases. The DNA matches TRBJ2-7 better at its end, which makes the J call doubtful. CDR3 length: 14 amino acids. Germline V gene lookup returns CDR1 SGHRS and CDR2 YFSETQ. The CDR3, as DNA: TGCGCCAGCAGCCTGGGACAGGGGGCGTACGAGCAGTACTTC. The encoded protein is CASSLGQGAYEQYF.

This rearrangement joins TRBV29-1 to TRBJ2-1; 10 bases align to TRBD2. The length of the CDR3 is 13 residues. With 7 bases clipped from V and 7 bases from J, the junction kept 7 bases outside the gene matches. Germline V gene data show CDR1 as SQVTM and CDR2 as ANQGSEA. The CDR3 here is CSGLAGGWNEQFF. CDR3 DNA: TGCAGCGGTTTAGCGGGAGGATGGAATGAGCAGTTCTTC.

The rearrangement uses TRBV5-1 and TRBJ2-1; 10 nucleotides agree with TRBD1. Germline V gene lookup returns CDR1 SGHRS and CDR2 YFSETQ. This CDR3 comprises 15 residues. V shed 4 bases and J 9 bases; nucleotides not matched to a gene: 10. CDR3 protein: CASSAGTGAPGEQFF. The DNA of the CDR3 is TGCGCCAGCAGCGCCGGGACAGGGGCCCCCGGTGAGCAGTTCTTC.

The chain has TRBV6-6 and TRBJ1-1; D possibly corresponds to TRBD1 (6 bases). The CDR3 has 14 residues. Germline CDR1 reads MNHNY; CDR2 reads SVGAGI (reference sequence). The V end was cut by 8 bases, the J end by 1 base, with 14 bases between. For the CDR3, the DNA is TGTGCCAGCGCACTGACAGGTGGGAACACTGAAGCTTTCTTT. This gives the protein CASALTGGNTEAFF.

The gene calls are TRBV27 and TRBJ2-7; possibly TRBD2 for D (5 bases). The CDR3 extends over 17 amino acids. The V end lost 5 bases, the J end lost 0 bases, and 20 bases lay between the germline ends. CDR1 MNHEY and CDR2 SMNVEV come from the germline V gene (reference sequence). CDR3 amino acids: CASSALASTAFSYEQYF. The CDR3 bases are TGTGCCAGCAGTGCCCTAGCTAGTACAGCATTCTCCTACGAGCAGTACTTC.

The chain has TRBV28 and TRBJ2-5, with 14 nucleotides matching TRBD2. Germline values: CDR1 MDHEN, CDR2 SYDVKM. The CDR3 totals 18 residues. Unmatched junction bases numbered 12, after V lost 5 bases and J lost 4 bases. The CDR3 sequence: CASSTSGLAGDRSETQYF. CDR3 DNA: TGTGCCAGCAGTACCTCGGGACTAGCGGGAGACAGGTCAGAGACCCAGTACTTC.

The rearrangement uses TRBV2 and TRBJ1-2; 8 bases line up with TRBD1. The CDR3 consists of 13 residues. Germline assignment: CDR1 SNHLY and CDR2 FYNNEI. Trimming removed 9 bases from V and 0 bases from J; junction bases left unmatched: 3. The CDR3 reads CARQGGANYGYTF. The CDR3 DNA is TGTGCCAGACAGGGGGGAGCTAACTATGGCTACACCTTC. Full variable domain (rest looked up from reference TRBV2 and TRBJ1-2): EPEVTQTPSHQVTQMGQEVILRCVPISNHLYFYWYRQILGQKVEFLVSFYNNEISEKSEIFDDQFSVERPDGSNFTLKIRSTKLEDSAMYFCARQGGANYGYTFGSGTRLTVV.

V is TRBV10-3 and J is TRBJ2-3; tentative D call: TRBD2 (6 bases). The ends were cut back, 4 bases at V and 0 bases at J, with 8 bases in the middle. Per germline, CDR1 ENHRY and CDR2 SYGVKD. This CDR3 is 14 amino acids long. The CDR3 is CAISAGDSTDTQYF. The CDR3 DNA reads as TGTGCCATCAGTGCGGGGGACAGCACAGATACGCAGTATTTT.

V gene TRBV4-3 combines with J gene TRBJ2-1, with TRBD2 identical over 8 bases. With V trimmed by 3 bases and J by 16 bases, 14 bases remained unmatched. The CDR3 is 14 amino acids. Germline-derived CDR1 and CDR2 are LGHNA and YSLEER. CDR3 amino acids: CASSQGRVGGERFF. For the CDR3, the DNA is TGCGCCAGCAGCCAGGGTCGAGTCGGGGGGGAACGTTTCTTC.

The V gene is TRBV6-6, the J gene TRBJ1-1; tentatively, D is TRBD1 (5 bases). CDR3 length: 15 amino acids. Germline CDR1 reads MNHNY; CDR2 reads SVGAGI (reference sequence). Between the trimmed V and J ends, which lost 2 bases and 0 bases, there was a span of 10 bases. CDR3 bases: TGTGCCAGCAGTTACGGGGGACGGATGAACACTGAAGCTTTCTTT. Amino acid sequence: CASSYGGRMNTEAFF.

As concerns this clone: Other DNA sequences in the same sample also yield this CDR3. V is TRBV5-1 and J is TRBJ2-1, with TRBD1 matching over 9 bases. This CDR3 comprises 15 residues. Germline lookup yields CDR1 SGHRS and CDR2 YFSETQ. Trimming took 5 bases from V and 2 from J; bases not matched to a gene: 5. The CDR3, as DNA: TGCGCCAGCAGTCCCGGGACAGGGACCTACAATGAGCAGTTCTTC. Its protein product is CASSPGTGTYNEQFF.

The V and J genes are TRBV2 and TRBJ1-4, with 8 positions matching TRBD1. V shed 2 bases, J shed 4 bases, and the junction held 3 bases outside the gene matches. CDR1 SNHLY and CDR2 FYNNEI come from the germline V gene. This CDR3 comprises 15 residues. The chain's CDR3 is CASSELTGDNEKLFF. The CDR3 coding sequence is TGTGCCAGCAGTGAATTGACAGGGGATAATGAAAAACTGTTTTTT.

In its sample, this clone was seen once. The rearrangement joins TRBV5-1 to TRBJ2-7; D is perhaps TRBD1 or TRBD2 (6 bases each). CDR3 length: 15 residues. V was cut by 0 bases and J by 1 base, with 11 bases left in between. CDR1 and CDR2 from the germline V gene are SGHRS and YFSETQ. The CDR3 DNA is TGCGCCAGCAGCTTGGACAGGGAGGATTCCTACGAGCAGTACTTC. Protein sequence: CASSLDREDSYEQYF.

This chain connects TRBV2 to TRBJ2-4; no reliable D call. Trimming stripped 3 bases from V and 0 bases from J, with 18 bases between. The CDR3 has 18 amino acids. The germline CDR1 and CDR2 sequences are SNHLY and FYNNEI. DNA for the CDR3: TGTGCCAGCAGTGATGCCCGAGGTAGCACCAAAGCCAAAAACATTCAGTACTTC. Translated: CASSDARGSTKAKNIQYF.

This sequence joins TRBV19 and TRBJ2-3; 12 bases align to TRBD2. J lost 4 bases, V lost 7 bases, and 30 bases had no gene match. Germline lookup yields CDR1 LNHDA and CDR2 SQIVND (reference sequence). This CDR3 is built from 23 residues. The DNA of the CDR3 is TGTGCCAGTACTAAGCGGGGCCCCGCGTATGGCCTAGCGGGAGGGCCTTCATCAGATACGCAGTATTTT. It translates to CASTKRGPAYGLAGGPSSDTQYF.

This sequence joins TRBV7-3 and TRBJ2-7; 7 positions agree with TRBD2. This CDR3 is built from 13 residues. J was trimmed by 5 bases and V by 5 bases; bases with no gene match: 6. CDR1 is SGHTA and CDR2 is FQGTGA in the germline V gene. The chain's CDR3 is CASSVGGFDEQYF. The CDR3 DNA reads as TGTGCCAGCAGCGTCGGGGGGTTCGACGAGCAGTACTTC.

This rearrangement joins TRBV11-3 to TRBJ2-7; a weak D match, TRBD2 (7 bases). This CDR3 is 15 amino acids long. The germline V gene has CDR1 SGHNT and CDR2 YENEEA. V was trimmed by 1 base and J by 0 bases, leaving 10 bases between them. This CDR3 is CASSLAAGASYEQYF. CDR3 DNA: TGTGCCAGCAGCTTAGCGGCGGGGGCCTCCTACGAGCAGTACTTC.

The J gene is TRBJ2-1, the V gene TRBV29-1; 7 positions agree with TRBD1. CDR3 size: 14 residues. Trimming took 6 bases from V and 3 from J; bases not matched to a gene: 8. Germline V CDR1 and CDR2: SQVTM, ANQGSEA. CDR3 DNA sequence: TGCAGCGTCCCCCGGGACAGAAACTACAATGAGCAGTTCTTC. It encodes CSVPRDRNYNEQFF.

V and J are TRBV18 and TRBJ2-2; D gene unclear. The CDR3 covers 15 residues. V lost 1 base, J lost 5 bases, and 11 bases lay in between. Germline V CDR1 and CDR2: KGHSH, LQKENI. Here the CDR3 DNA reads TGTGCCAGCTCACCACAAGGGCTGGGGACCGGGGAGCTGTTTTTT. It is translated as CASSPQGLGTGELFF.

A remark on this clone: Other DNA sequences within the sample encode an identical CDR3. J is TRBJ2-5 and V is TRBV4-1; 9 bases agree with TRBD2. After removal of 1 base from V and 4 bases from J, the junction contained 4 bases not matched to a gene. This CDR3 region has 15 residues. The V gene's germline CDR1 is MGHRA and CDR2 YSYEKL. CDR3 nucleotide sequence: TGCGCCAGCAGCCAAGGAGCGGGAGGCCCAGAGACCCAGTACTTC. It yields the protein CASSQGAGGPETQYF.

The chain links TRBV4-2 to TRBJ2-5, with TRBD2 matching 15 bases. The germline V gene encodes CDR1 LGHNA and CDR2 YNFKEQ. The ends lost 4 bases at V and 0 bases at J; junction bases unmatched: 9. CDR3 length: 19 residues. The CDR3 nucleotides read TGTGCCAGCAGCCTGGGCTGGAGGACTAGCGGGAGGGACCAAGAGACCCAGTACTTC. Residues: CASSLGWRTSGRDQETQYF.

Notes on this clone: Other nucleotide sequences in the sample specify the same CDR3. The chain uses TRBV28 and TRBJ1-2; D uncertain. Germline-derived CDR1 and CDR2 are MDHEN and SYDVKM. The V and J ends lost 4 bases and 8 bases respectively, with 8 bases between them. The length of the CDR3 is 11 residues. The CDR3 DNA sequence: TGTGCCAGCAGTTCGGGAGGCGGCTACACCTTC. Encoded protein: CASSSGGGYTF.

The CDR3: CASSLFRDRGQETQYF. The CDR3 DNA reads TGTGCCAGCAGCTTATTCCGTGACAGGGGGCAAGAGACCCAGTACTTC. The chain employs TRBV11-2 and TRBJ2-5; 9 bases map to TRBD1. The CDR3 sequence is 16 residues long. The J segment lost 2 bases and the V segment lost 2 bases, leaving 6 bases of the junction unmatched. Germline values: CDR1 SGHAT, CDR2 FQNNGV.